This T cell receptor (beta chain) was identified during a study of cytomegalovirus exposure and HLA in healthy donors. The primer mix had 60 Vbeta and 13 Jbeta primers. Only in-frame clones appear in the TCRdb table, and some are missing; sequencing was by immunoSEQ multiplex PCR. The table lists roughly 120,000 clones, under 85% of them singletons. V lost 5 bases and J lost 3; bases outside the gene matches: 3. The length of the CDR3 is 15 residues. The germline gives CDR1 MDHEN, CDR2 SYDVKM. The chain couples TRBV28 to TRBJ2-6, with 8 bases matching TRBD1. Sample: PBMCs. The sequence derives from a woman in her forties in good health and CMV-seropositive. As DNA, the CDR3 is TGTGCCAGCAGTCGACAGGGGAGTGGGGCCAACGTCCTGACTTTC. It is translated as CASSRQGSGANVLTF.